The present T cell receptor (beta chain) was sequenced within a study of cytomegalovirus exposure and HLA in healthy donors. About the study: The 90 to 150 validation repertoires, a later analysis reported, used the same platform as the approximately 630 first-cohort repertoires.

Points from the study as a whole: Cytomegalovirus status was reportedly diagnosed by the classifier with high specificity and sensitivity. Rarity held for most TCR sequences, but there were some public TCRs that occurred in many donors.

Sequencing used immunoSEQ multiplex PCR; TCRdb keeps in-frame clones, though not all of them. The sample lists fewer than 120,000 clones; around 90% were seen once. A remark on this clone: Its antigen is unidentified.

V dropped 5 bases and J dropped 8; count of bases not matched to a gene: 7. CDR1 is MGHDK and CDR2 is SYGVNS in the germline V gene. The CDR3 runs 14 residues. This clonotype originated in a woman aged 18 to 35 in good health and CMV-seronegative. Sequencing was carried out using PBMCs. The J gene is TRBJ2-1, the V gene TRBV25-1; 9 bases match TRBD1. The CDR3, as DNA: TGTGCCAGCAGTAGGACAGGGGTGGACGATGAGCAGTTCTTC. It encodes CASSRTGVDDEQFF.